The 10 T cell receptor beta chains presented below share a single source sample, sequenced in a study of cytomegalovirus exposure and HLA in healthy donors. The PCR contained 60 Vbeta and 13 Jbeta primers. The protocol was immunoSEQ multiplex PCR, while the TCRdb copy is restricted to in-frame clones and leaves out a portion. The sample shows fewer than 200,000 clones, around three quarters of them seen only once. The sample comprised PBMCs. These receptor sequences come from a man aged 35-49 years in good health and CMV-seronegative.

This chain uses TRBV7-9 with TRBJ1-4, with 7 bases matching TRBD1. Germline V gene sequence: CDR1 SEHNR, CDR2 FQNEAQ (reference sequence). The CDR3 runs to 15 residues. The J segment lost 6 bases and the V segment lost 4 bases, leaving 8 bases of the junction unmatched. CDR3 sequence: CASSSLDRDYEKLFF. The CDR3 coding sequence is TGTGCCAGCAGCTCCCTTGACAGGGACTATGAAAAACTGTTTTTT.

The rearrangement joins TRBV19 to TRBJ1-6, with 7 bases lining up with TRBD1. Germline trimming cut 5 bases from V and 10 bases from J; bases unmatched to any gene: 8. CDR1 is LNHDA, CDR2 SQIVND, per germline (reference sequence). This CDR3 region has 14 residues. CDR3 nucleotide sequence: TGTGCCAGTAGTTCCAGGACAGGTACCTCACCCCTCCACTTT. Residues: CASSSRTGTSPLHF.

The V call is TRBV7-3, the J call TRBJ1-1, with 8 bases that match TRBD1. CDR1 and CDR2 (germline): SGHTA, FQGTGA. The CDR3 spans 13 residues. With V trimmed by 5 bases and J by 4 bases, 3 bases remained unmatched. The CDR3 DNA is TGTGCCAGCAGCCAGGGGGCGGGCACTGAAGCTTTCTTT. Translation: CASSQGAGTEAFF.

The J gene is TRBJ2-3, the V gene TRBV6-1; TRBD2 matches 7 bases. The CDR3 consists of 16 residues. Germline V gene sequence: CDR1 MNHNS, CDR2 SASEGT. V trimming: 2 bases; J trimming: 4 bases; junction bases outside the gene matches: 9. CDR3 loop: CASSEMAGVGADTQYF. For the CDR3, the DNA is TGTGCCAGCAGTGAAATGGCGGGAGTTGGGGCAGATACGCAGTATTTT.

This clone was detected once. The CDR3 coding sequence is TGTGCCAGCAGCAGACAGGGGGCCACTGAAGCTTTCTTT. Residues: CASSRQGATEAFF. The V call is TRBV7-9, the J call TRBJ1-1, with 10 bases fitting TRBD1. CDR3 length: 13 amino acids. CDR1 and CDR2 (germline): SEHNR, FQNEAQ (reference sequence). With V trimmed by 5 bases and J by 4 bases, 1 base remained unmatched. The full variable domain, its missing parts supplied by reference TRBV7-9 and TRBJ1-1, is DTGVSQNPRHKITKRGQNVTFRCDPISEHNRLYWYRQTLGQGPEFLTYFQNEAQLEKSRLLSDRFSAERPKGSFSTLEIQRTEQGDSAMYLCASSRQGATEAFFGQGTRLTVV.

The V and J genes are TRBV27 and TRBJ2-3; 8 bases map to TRBD1. The CDR3 is made up of 16 amino acids. Unmatched junction bases numbered 9, after V lost 2 bases and J lost 5 bases. Germline values: CDR1 MNHEY, CDR2 SMNVEV (reference sequence). The CDR3 DNA follows: TGTGCCAGCAGTTTAAGTAACAGGGGGAATGGAGATACGCAGTATTTT. Translated: CASSLSNRGNGDTQYF.

The chain has TRBV5-4 and TRBJ1-4, with D possibly matching TRBD1 (5 bases). CDR3 size: 14 residues. The germline V and J ends were trimmed by 4 bases and 6 bases, with 13 bases remaining between them. Germline CDR1 SGHNT, CDR2 YYREEE (reference sequence). The CDR3 DNA sequence: TGTGCCAGCAGCGCCGGGACTCGGTATGAAAAACTGTTTTTT. Its translation is CASSAGTRYEKLFF. The whole variable domain, filled in from reference TRBV5-4 and TRBJ1-4, reads ETGVTQSPTHLIKTRGQQVTLRCSSQSGHNTVSWYQQALGQGPQFIFQYYREEENGRGNFPPRFSGLQFPNYSSELNVNALELDDSALYLCASSAGTRYEKLFFGSGTQLSVL.

V and J are TRBV18 and TRBJ1-1, with D possibly being TRBD1 (5 bases). The CDR3 sequence is 14 residues long. V was shortened by 3 bases and J by 5 bases, with 13 bases between the two germline ends. The germline gives CDR1 KGHSH, CDR2 LQKENI. The CDR3 loop is CASSPGGGGTEAFF. The CDR3 region has the DNA TGTGCCAGCTCACCGGGCGGGGGAGGGACTGAAGCTTTCTTT.

This rearrangement joins TRBV25-1 to TRBJ2-3; 8 bases line up with TRBD2. CDR1 is MGHDK and CDR2 is SYGVNS in the germline V gene. CDR3 length equals 15 residues. J was trimmed by 2 bases and V by 3 bases; bases with no gene match: 4. This CDR3 reads CASSDQAGATDTQYF. Written as DNA, the CDR3 is TGTGCCAGCAGTGACCAAGCGGGGGCCACAGATACGCAGTATTTT.

The chain uses TRBV30 and TRBJ2-5; perhaps TRBD2 as D (6 bases). In germline, CDR1 is GTSNPN, CDR2 SVGIG (reference sequence). Trimming removed 0 bases from V and 5 bases from J, with 7 bases in between. This CDR3 comprises 12 residues. This CDR3 is CAWSVLAETQYF. In nucleotides, the CDR3 is TGTGCCTGGAGTGTACTAGCCGAGACCCAGTACTTC.